The entry below gives a single TCR beta chain sequence along with its context. The data were obtained in a study of shared clonotypes between healthy human individuals. Whole-study context: Three plates were used per donor for CD4 naive, three for CD4 memory, two for CD8 naive and one for CD8 memory.

The germline V gene has CDR1 LNHNV and CDR2 YYDKDF (reference sequence). CDR3 size: 16 residues. The V and J ends lost 5 bases and 1 base respectively, with 14 bases between them. An even split of each subset's genomic DNA across several immunoSEQ plates was performed. Assay: immunoSEQ multiplex PCR; the TCRdb copy retains only in-frame clones and omits some. The table records around 2.3 million clones, approximately 94% of them present only once. Sequenced material: naive CD4+ T cells sorted from blood. Sample subset: CD45RA+ positively selected. The gene calls are TRBV15 and TRBJ2-2; perhaps D is TRBD1 or TRBD2 (6 bases each). The TCR was taken from a man aged 18 to 29 in good health. The CDR3: CATSASGGLNTGELFF. The CDR3 nucleotides read TGTGCCACCAGCGCTTCTGGGGGGCTGAACACCGGGGAGCTGTTTTTT.